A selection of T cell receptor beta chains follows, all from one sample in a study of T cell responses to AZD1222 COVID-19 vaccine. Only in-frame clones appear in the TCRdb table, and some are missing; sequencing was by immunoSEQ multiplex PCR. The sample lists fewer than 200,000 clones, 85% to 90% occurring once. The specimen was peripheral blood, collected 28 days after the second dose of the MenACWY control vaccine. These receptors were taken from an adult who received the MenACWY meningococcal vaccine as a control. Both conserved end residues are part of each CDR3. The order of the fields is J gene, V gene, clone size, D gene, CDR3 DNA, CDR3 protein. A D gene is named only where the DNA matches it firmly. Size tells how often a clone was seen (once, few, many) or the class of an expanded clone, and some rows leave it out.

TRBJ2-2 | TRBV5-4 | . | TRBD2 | TGTGCCAGCAGCCATACTAGCGGCCCCGCGAACACCGGGGAGCTGTTTTTT | CASSHTSGPANTGELFF
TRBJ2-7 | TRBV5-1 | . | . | TGCGCCAGCAGCTTAGAGGGGGACGAGCAGTACTTC | CASSLEGDEQYF
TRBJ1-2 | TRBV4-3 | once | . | TGCGCCAGCAGCCCTGGACGGTCGGGGGGCTACACCTTC | CASSPGRSGGYTF
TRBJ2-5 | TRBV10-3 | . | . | TGTGCCATCAACAGCGGGCAAGAGACCCAGTACTTC | CAINSGQETQYF
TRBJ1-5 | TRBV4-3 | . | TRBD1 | TGCGCCAGCAGCCCTGGGACAGGGCCCAATCAGCCCCAGCATTTT | CASSPGTGPNQPQHF
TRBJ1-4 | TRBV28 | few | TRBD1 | TGTGCCAGCACCTCGGGACAGGGCCCAACTAATGAAAAACTGTTTTTT | CASTSGQGPTNEKLFF
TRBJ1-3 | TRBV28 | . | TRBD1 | TGTGCCAGCAGTTCCGCGGGACAGGGGAGAAACACCATATATTTT | CASSSAGQGRNTIYF
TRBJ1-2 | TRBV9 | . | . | TGTGCCAGCAGCGTTGTGTCACAAGGTGGCTACACCTTC | CASSVVSQGGYTF
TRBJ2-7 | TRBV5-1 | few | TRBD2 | TGCGCCAGCAGAGTAACTAGCGGCACCTACGAGCAGTACTTC | CASRVTSGTYEQYF
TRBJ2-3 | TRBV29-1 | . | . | TGCAGCCCATGCCGGGACCCCATTACAGATACGCAGTATTTT | CSPCRDPITDTQYF
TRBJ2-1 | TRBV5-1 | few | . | TGCGCCAGCAGCTCTAGCGCTAATGAGCAGTTCTTC | CASSSSANEQFF
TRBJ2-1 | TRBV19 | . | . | TGTGCCAGTAGTATTCCAGTGGGAGGCCTAACCAATGAGCAGTTCTTC | CASSIPVGGLTNEQFF
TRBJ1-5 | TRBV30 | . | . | TGTGCCTGGAGCGCAGGGGACGTGGACAATCAGCCCCAGCATTTT | CAWSAGDVDNQPQHF
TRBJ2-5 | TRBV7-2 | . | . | TGTGCCAGCAGCTTTAATCCAGAACAAGAGACCCAGTACTTC | CASSFNPEQETQYF
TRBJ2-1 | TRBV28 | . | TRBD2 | TGTGCCAGCAGTTCCCCTAGCGGGAGTGTAGATGAGCAGTTCTTC | CASSSPSGSVDEQFF
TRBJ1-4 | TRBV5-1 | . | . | TGCGCCAGCAGCTTACAGGGATCTAATGAAAAACTGTTTTTT | CASSLQGSNEKLFF
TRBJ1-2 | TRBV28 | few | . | TGTGCCAGCAGCCCGGGCAGGAACTATGGCTACACCTTC | CASSPGRNYGYTF
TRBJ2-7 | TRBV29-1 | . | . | TGCAGCGTTGTCATGAGTCCAGGGTACGAGCAGTACTTC | CSVVMSPGYEQYF
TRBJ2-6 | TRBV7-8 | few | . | TGTGCCAGCAGCTTGGGGTCAGGGGCGGCTGGGGCCAACGTCCTGACTTTC | CASSLGSGAAGANVLTF
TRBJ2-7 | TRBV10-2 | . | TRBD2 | TGCGCCAGCAGAGTAGCGGGACTCTACGAGCAGTACTTC | CASRVAGLYEQYF
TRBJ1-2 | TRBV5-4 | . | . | TGTGCCAGCAGCTCGGTCTATGGCTACACCTTC | CASSSVYGYTF
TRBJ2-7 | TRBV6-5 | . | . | TGTGCCAGCTGGCCTAGCCGGGAGCCCTTGGAGCAGTACTTC | CASWPSREPLEQYF
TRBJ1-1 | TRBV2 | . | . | TGTGCCAGCAGAGTTGAGAACACTGAAGCTTTCTTT | CASRVENTEAFF
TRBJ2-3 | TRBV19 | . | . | TGTGCCAGTAGTATATCAGTTACAGATACGCAGTATTTT | CASSISVTDTQYF
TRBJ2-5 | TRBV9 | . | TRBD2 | TGTGCCAGCAGCGTAGGCGGCGGGAGGGCCGGGGAGACCCAGTACTTC | CASSVGGGRAGETQYF
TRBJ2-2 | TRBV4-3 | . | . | TGCGCCAGCAGCCGCGGAGGGGCAGAGCTAAACACCGGGGAGCTGTTTTTT | CASSRGGAELNTGELFF
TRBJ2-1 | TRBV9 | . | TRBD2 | TGTGCCAGCAGCGTAGCGGGAGGGGTGTCCTACAATGAGCAGTTCTTC | CASSVAGGVSYNEQFF
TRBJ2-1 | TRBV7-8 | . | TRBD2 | TGTGCCAGCAGCCTCCGGACTAGCGGGAGTAATGAGCAGTTCTTC | CASSLRTSGSNEQFF
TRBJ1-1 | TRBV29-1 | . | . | TGCAGCGTCTGGGGAGCTTTCTTT | CSVWGAFF
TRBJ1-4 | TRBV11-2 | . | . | TGTGCCAGCAGCTTTGGCCAGGGGGAAAAACTGTTTTTT | CASSFGQGEKLFF
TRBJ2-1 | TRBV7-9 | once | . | TGTGCCAGCACCCCCCTTGGGGCTGAGCAGTTCTTC | CASTPLGAEQFF
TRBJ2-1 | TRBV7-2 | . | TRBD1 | TGTGCCAGCAGCGAGACAGGGGGCCACCTTAATGAGCAGTTCTTC | CASSETGGHLNEQFF
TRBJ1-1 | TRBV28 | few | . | TGTGCCAGCCGCGAGGCCTTCCCGATGAACACTGAAGCTTTCTTT | CASREAFPMNTEAFF
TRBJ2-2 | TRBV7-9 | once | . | TGTGCCAGCAGCCCAATGGGAGTGGGGGACACCGGGGAGCTGTTTTTT | CASSPMGVGDTGELFF
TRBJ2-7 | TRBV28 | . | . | TGTGCCAGCAGTTTTGGGGCCAGGTACGAGCAGTACTTC | CASSFGARYEQYF
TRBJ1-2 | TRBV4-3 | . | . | TGCGCCAGCAGCCAAGATACCAGGGCAGACTATGGCTACACCTTC | CASSQDTRADYGYTF
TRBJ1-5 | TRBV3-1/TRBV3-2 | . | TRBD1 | TGTGCCAGCAGTCCCGGGACAGGGGGCTATCAGCCCCAGCATTTT | CASSPGTGGYQPQHF
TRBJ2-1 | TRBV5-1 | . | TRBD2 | TGCGCCAGCAGCGGACTAGCGGGTTCCTACAATGAGCAGTTCTTC | CASSGLAGSYNEQFF